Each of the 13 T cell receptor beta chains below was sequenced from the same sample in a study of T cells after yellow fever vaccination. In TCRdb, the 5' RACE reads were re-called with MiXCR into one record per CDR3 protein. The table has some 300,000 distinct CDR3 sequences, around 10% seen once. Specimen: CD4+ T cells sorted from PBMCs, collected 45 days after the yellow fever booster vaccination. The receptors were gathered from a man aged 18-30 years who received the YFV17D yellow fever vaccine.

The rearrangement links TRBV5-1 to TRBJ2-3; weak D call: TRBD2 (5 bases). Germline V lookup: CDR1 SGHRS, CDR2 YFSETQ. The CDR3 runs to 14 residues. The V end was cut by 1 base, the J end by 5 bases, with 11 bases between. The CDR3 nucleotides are TGCGCCAGCAGCTTGCCGGGGTCGGTAGATACGCAGTATTTT. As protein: CASSLPGSVDTQYF.

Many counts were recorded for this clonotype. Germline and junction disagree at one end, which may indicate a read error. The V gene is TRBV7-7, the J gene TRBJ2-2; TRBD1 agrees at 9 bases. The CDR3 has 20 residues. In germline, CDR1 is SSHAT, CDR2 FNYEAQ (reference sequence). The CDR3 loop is CASSQKPRNYRGPGTGELFF. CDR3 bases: TGTGCTAGCAGCCAGAAACCCCGAAACTACAGGGGGCCGGGCACCGGGGAGCTGTTTTTT.

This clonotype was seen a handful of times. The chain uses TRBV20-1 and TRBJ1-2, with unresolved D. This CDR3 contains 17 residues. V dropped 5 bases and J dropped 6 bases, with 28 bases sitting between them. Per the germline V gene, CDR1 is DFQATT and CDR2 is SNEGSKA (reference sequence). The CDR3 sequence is CSARPLEAGPPRDGYTF. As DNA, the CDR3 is TGCAGTGCTCGGCCCCTAGAGGCAGGCCCGCCGAGGGATGGCTACACCTTC.

CDR3 nucleotides: TGTGCCATCAGTGAGTTTGGGGCTTACACTGAAGCTTTCTTT. The encoded protein is CAISEFGAYTEAFF. V gene TRBV10-3 combines with J gene TRBJ1-1, with D perhaps TRBD1 (5 bases). Trimming left V 1 base short and J 3 bases short, with 9 bases between. Germline CDR1 and CDR2: ENHRY and SYGVKD. The CDR3 length is 14 residues.

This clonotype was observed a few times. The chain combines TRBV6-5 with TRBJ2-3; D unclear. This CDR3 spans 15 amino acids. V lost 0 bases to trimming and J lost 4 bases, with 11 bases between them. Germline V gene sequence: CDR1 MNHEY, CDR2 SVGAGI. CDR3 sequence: CASSYSFGKADTQYF. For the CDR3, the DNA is TGTGCCAGCAGTTACTCGTTTGGGAAAGCAGATACGCAGTATTTT.

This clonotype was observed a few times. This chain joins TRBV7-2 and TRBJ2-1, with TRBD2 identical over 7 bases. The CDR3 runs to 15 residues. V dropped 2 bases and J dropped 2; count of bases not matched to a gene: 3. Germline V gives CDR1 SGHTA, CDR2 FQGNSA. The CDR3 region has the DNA TGTGCCAGCAGCTTAACTCGGGGGGCCTACAATGAGCAGTTCTTC. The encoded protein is CASSLTRGAYNEQFF.

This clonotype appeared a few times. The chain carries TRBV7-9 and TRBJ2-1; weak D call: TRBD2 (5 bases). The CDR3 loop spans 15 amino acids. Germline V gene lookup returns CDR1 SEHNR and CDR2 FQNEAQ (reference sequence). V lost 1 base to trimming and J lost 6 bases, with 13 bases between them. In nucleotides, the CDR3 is TGTGCCAGCAGCTTAGGGAGGTCGGTAGGCAATGAGCAGTTCTTC. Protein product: CASSLGRSVGNEQFF.

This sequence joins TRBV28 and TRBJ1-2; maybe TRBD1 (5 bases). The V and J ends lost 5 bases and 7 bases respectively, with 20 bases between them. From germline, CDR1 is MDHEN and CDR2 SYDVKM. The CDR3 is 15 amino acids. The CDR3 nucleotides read TGTGCCAGCAGTAAGAAGTGGGAGGGGATGGCTGGCTACACCTTC. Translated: CASSKKWEGMAGYTF.

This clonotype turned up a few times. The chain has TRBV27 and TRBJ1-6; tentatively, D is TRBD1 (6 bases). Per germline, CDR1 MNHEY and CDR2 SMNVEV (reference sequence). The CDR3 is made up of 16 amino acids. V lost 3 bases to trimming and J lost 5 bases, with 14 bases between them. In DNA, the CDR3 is TGTGCCAGCAGTTTCAATTCTAGGGGGGATAATTCACCCCTCCACTTT. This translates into CASSFNSRGDNSPLHF.

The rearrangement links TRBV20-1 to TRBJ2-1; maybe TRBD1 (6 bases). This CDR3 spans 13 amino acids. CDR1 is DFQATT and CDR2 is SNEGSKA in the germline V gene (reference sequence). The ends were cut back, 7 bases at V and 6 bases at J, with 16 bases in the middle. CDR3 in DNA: TGCAGTGAAATGGGAAGGGGGACCAATGAGCAGTTCTTC. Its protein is CSEMGRGTNEQFF.

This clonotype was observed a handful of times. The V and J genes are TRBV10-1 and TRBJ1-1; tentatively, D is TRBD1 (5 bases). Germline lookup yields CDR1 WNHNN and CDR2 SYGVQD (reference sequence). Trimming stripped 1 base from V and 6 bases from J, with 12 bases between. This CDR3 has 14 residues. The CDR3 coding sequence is TGCGCCAGCAGTGAGTTCGGGGGGAGCGCTGAAGCTTTCTTT. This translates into CASSEFGGSAEAFF.

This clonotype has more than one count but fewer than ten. In DNA form, the CDR3 reads TGTGCCAGCAGTTCACAGACAGGGACCGGCTACACCTTC. Its translation is CASSSQTGTGYTF. The V and J genes are TRBV12-3 or TRBV12-4 and TRBJ1-2; TRBD1 agrees at 7 bases. Unmatched junction bases numbered 7, after V lost 4 bases and J lost 8 bases. This CDR3 has 13 residues.

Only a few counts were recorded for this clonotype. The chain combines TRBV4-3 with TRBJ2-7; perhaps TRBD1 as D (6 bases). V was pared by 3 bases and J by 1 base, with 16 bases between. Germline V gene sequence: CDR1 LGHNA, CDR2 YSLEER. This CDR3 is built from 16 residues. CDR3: CASSQIPSDSSYEQYV. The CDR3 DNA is TGCGCCAGCAGCCAGATACCCTCGGACAGTTCCTACGAGCAGTACGTC.